This T cell receptor beta chain was recorded in a study of T cells after posttransplantation cyclophosphamide. Clones were sequenced by immunoSEQ multiplex PCR, and TCRdb holds only the in-frame ones, with some missing. The sample comprises 6,700 or so clones, 82% of which are singletons, and about 26% rests with the top ten. Notes on the study in general: Blood and skin or GI T cell repertoires showed limited TRB overlap. Later post-transplant blood repertoires were often dominated by donor CD8+ memory clones.

Treatment was busulfan-fludarabine conditioning, a marrow graft, and cyclophosphamide on days +3 and +4. This clone was detected only once. Its target is unknown. This receptor was taken from a female patient aged 45-65 years who received an allogeneic stem cell transplant from a related donor, was CMV-positive, and had no GVHD. These T cells may partly come from the graft donor. The source was CD8+ T cells sorted from PBMCs, collected around 1,500 days after allogeneic stem cell transplant with posttransplant cyclophosphamide.

CDR3 in amino acids: CASSQVRGLSREQYF. The CDR3 DNA reads as TGCGCCAGCAGCCAAGTAAGGGGCTTGTCTCGGGAGCAGTACTTC. The chain joins TRBV4-1 to TRBJ2-7, with D perhaps TRBD1 (5 bases). This CDR3 has 15 residues. Trimming took off 1 base at V and 7 bases at J, with 17 bases between the two ends. Germline V gene data show CDR1 as MGHRA and CDR2 as YSYEKL.